Shown below are 14 T cell receptor beta chains from a single sample sequenced in a study of beta chain features in type 1 diabetes. Since all of the isolated RNA was reverse transcribed, expressed TCRB transcripts were what got sequenced. The assay was immunoSEQ multiplex PCR, and TCRdb's table has in-frame clones only and misses some. This table has hundreds of thousands of clones, around 15% appearing once. Sequencing was performed on naive CD4+ T cells from blood. The source is a man aged 18 to 30 in good health.

The J gene is TRBJ2-5, the V gene TRBV5-1, with D possibly being TRBD1 or TRBD2 (6 bases each). CDR3 length: 13 residues. Germline CDR1 SGHRS, CDR2 YFSETQ. Deletions cut 6 bases from V and 5 bases from J, with 14 bases between. The CDR3, as DNA: TGCGCCAGCACTTTCGGGGGCGGGGAGACCCAGTACTTC. As protein: CASTFGGGETQYF.

This clone turned up a few times. The CDR3 reads CASSQAGQSVVYEQFF. The DNA for the CDR3 is TGCGCCAGCAGCCAAGCCGGGCAAAGTGTGGTCTATGAGCAGTTCTTC. This chain joins TRBV4-1 and TRBJ2-1; D not certain. The CDR3 extends over 16 amino acids. Per germline, CDR1 MGHRA and CDR2 YSYEKL. V lost 1 base, J lost 8 bases, and 18 bases lay in between.

There are a few counts of this clone. The rearrangement links TRBV6-5 to TRBJ2-3, with 8 bases aligning to TRBD1. V shed 0 bases, J shed 7 bases, and the junction held 9 bases outside the gene matches. Per germline, CDR1 MNHEY and CDR2 SVGAGI. This CDR3 contains 16 residues. The CDR3 region is CASSYSSAGGGNTQYF. The CDR3 DNA is TGTGCCAGCAGTTACTCGAGTGCAGGGGGCGGGAATACGCAGTATTTT.

V usage is TRBV2 and J usage is TRBJ2-7; D tentatively reads TRBD1 or TRBD2 (5 bases each). The ends were cut back, 8 bases at V and 5 bases at J, with 16 bases in the middle. Germline CDR1 and CDR2: SNHLY and FYNNEI. This CDR3 is 13 amino acids long. This CDR3 is CASRGPGFNEQYF. In DNA form, the CDR3 reads TGTGCCAGCCGGGGTCCAGGGTTTAACGAGCAGTACTTC.

This rearrangement joins TRBV19 to TRBJ2-3; D not certain. The V gene lost 2 bases and the J gene lost 2 bases, with 5 bases spanning the gap. From germline, CDR1 is LNHDA and CDR2 SQIVND (reference sequence). The length of the CDR3 is 13 residues. In DNA, the CDR3 is TGTGCCAGTAGTATACAGGACACAGATACGCAGTATTTT. Encoded protein: CASSIQDTDTQYF.

The genes are TRBV5-4 and TRBJ2-3; no definite D call. Germline V gives CDR1 SGHNT, CDR2 YYREEE (reference sequence). Trimming took off 0 bases at V and 3 bases at J, with 8 bases between the two ends. The CDR3 runs to 14 residues. In DNA form, the CDR3 reads TGTGCCAGCAGCTTGGCAGGATTGACAGATACGCAGTATTTT. Translation: CASSLAGLTDTQYF.

V and J are TRBV4-3 and TRBJ1-1; no definite D call. The germline gives CDR1 LGHNA, CDR2 YSLEER. The CDR3 consists of 14 residues. V lost 2 bases and J 1 base, leaving 8 bases between the germline ends. CDR3 DNA: TGCGCCAGCAGCCAACCTGGACGGAACACTGAAGCTTTCTTT. Protein sequence: CASSQPGRNTEAFF.

There are a few counts of this clone. V and J are TRBV4-1 and TRBJ2-7; D gene uncertain. This CDR3 is 13 amino acids long. Germline V gene sequence: CDR1 MGHRA, CDR2 YSYEKL. V shed 0 bases and J shed 6 bases, with 9 bases lying between them. CDR3 protein: CASSQDWEGEQYF. In nucleotides, the CDR3 is TGCGCCAGCAGCCAAGACTGGGAAGGCGAGCAGTACTTC.

The chain has TRBV5-6 and TRBJ2-7; no clear D. Germline CDR1 SGHDT, CDR2 YYEEEE. The ends were cut back, 1 base at V and 4 bases at J, with 9 bases in the middle. The CDR3 length is 13 residues. CDR3 sequence reads: CASSLRMGYEQYF. CDR3 in DNA: TGTGCCAGCAGCTTGAGGATGGGTTACGAGCAGTACTTC.

The chain couples TRBV5-1 to TRBJ1-1, with D unclear. V lost 0 bases to trimming and J lost 11 bases, with 8 bases between them. Germline V CDR1 and CDR2: SGHRS, YFSETQ. CDR3 length: 11 amino acids. For the CDR3, the DNA is TGCGCCAGCAGCTTGGCCGGGAAGGCTTTCTTT. Protein product: CASSLAGKAFF. The whole variable domain, remainder taken from reference TRBV5-1 and TRBJ1-1, is KAGVTQTPRYLIKTRGQQVTLSCSPISGHRSVSWYQQTPGQGLQFLFEYFSETQRNKGNFPGRFSGRQFSNSRSEMNVSTLELGDSALYLCASSLAGKAFFGQGTRLTVV.

Points on this clone: One junction end does not reproduce the germline sequence, and a read error may be involved. The genes are TRBV7-8 and TRBJ2-7, with 12 bases identical to TRBD1. The CDR3 spans 14 residues. Germline V CDR1 and CDR2: SGHVS, FQNEAQ. CDR3 nucleotide sequence: TGTGCCAGCAGCTACGGGGACAGGGGGCTGGCATTTTCCTTC. This codes for CASSYGDRGLAFSF.

This chain links TRBV27 with TRBJ2-3; D is unresolved. V gave up 5 bases and J gave up 0 bases, with 18 bases separating them. CDR3 length equals 17 residues. CDR1 and CDR2 (germline): MNHEY, SMNVEV (reference sequence). The CDR3, as DNA: TGTGCCAGCAGTCCCCTGAACAGAGTACAAAGCACAGATACGCAGTATTTT. Protein product: CASSPLNRVQSTDTQYF.

The genes are TRBV7-9 and TRBJ2-7; tentative D call: TRBD1 (5 bases). This CDR3 region has 14 residues. Trimming cost V 4 bases and J 1 base, with 11 bases left between them. Germline V CDR1 and CDR2: SEHNR, FQNEAQ (reference sequence). CDR3 sequence reads: CASSSGHTSYEQYF. DNA for the CDR3: TGTGCCAGCAGCTCCGGACACACGTCCTACGAGCAGTACTTC.

The chain carries TRBV29-1 and TRBJ2-2; possible D gene TRBD1, 5 bases. The CDR3 spans 15 residues. Trimming removed 5 bases from V and 4 bases from J, with 17 bases in between. Germline V CDR1 and CDR2: SQVTM, ANQGSEA. DNA for the CDR3: TGCAGCGTTAGGGGAAAGGCCGTCCTCACCGGGGAGCTGTTTTTT. This gives the protein CSVRGKAVLTGELFF.